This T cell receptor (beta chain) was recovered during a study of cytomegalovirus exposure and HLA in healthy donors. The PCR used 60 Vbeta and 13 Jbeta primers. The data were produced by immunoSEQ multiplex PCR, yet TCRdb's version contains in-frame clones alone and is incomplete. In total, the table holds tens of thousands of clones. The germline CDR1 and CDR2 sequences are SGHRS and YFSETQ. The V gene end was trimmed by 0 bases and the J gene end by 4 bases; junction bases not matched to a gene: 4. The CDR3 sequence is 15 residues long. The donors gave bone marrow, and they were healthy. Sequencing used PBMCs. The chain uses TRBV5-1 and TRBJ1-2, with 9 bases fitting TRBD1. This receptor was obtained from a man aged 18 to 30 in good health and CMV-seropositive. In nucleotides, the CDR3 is TGCGCCAGCAGCTTGGCTGGACAGGGGTCCTATGGCTACACCTTC. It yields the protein CASSLAGQGSYGYTF.